The 21 T cell receptor beta chains below all came from one sample that was sequenced in a study of T cells in Graves' hyperthyroidism and ophthalmopathy. Researchers took RNA transcripts and amplified the TCR beta CDR3 regions from them. The TCR CDR3 was amplified in a first-round RT-PCR using the HTBI primer set. Using its own MiXCR run on the multiplex PCR reads, TCRdb lists one record per CDR3 protein. The sample holds approximately 420,000 distinct CDR3 sequences; about an eighth are singletons and the top ten take roughly 4.8%. Sequences were obtained from blood. All receptors derive from a woman younger than 30 with Graves' hyperthyroidism.

The sample holds many counts of this clonotype. The CDR3 region has the DNA TGTGCCAGCAGCTCCCGAAGACTAGCGCCCTACGAGCAGTACTTC. This gives the protein CASSSRRLAPYEQYF. The rearrangement joins TRBV7-8 to TRBJ2-7, with 8 positions matching TRBD2. Per germline, CDR1 SGHVS and CDR2 FQNEAQ. There are 15 residues in the CDR3. V lost 4 bases to trimming and J lost 2 bases; unmatched junction nucleotides: 7.

This clonotype was detected many times. The rearrangement uses TRBV6-1 and TRBJ1-2; D unclear. V lost 0 bases and J 3 bases, leaving 8 bases between the germline ends. This CDR3 is built from 14 residues. The germline V gene has CDR1 MNHNS and CDR2 SASEGT. The CDR3 bases are TGTGCCAGCAGTGAAGCAAGGGTCGACTATGGCTACACCTTC. Its translation: CASSEARVDYGYTF.

This clonotype was counted between two and nine times. This chain uses TRBV30 with TRBJ2-7; 8 bases agree with TRBD1. This CDR3 region has 12 residues. The V and J ends lost 6 bases and 2 bases, in that order; junction bases with no gene match: 3. In germline, CDR1 is GTSNPN, CDR2 SVGIG (reference sequence). CDR3: CACAQGAYEQYF. CDR3 DNA: TGTGCCTGTGCACAGGGGGCCTACGAGCAGTACTTC.

The genes are TRBV5-6 and TRBJ1-5; 8 bases align to TRBD1. Germline CDR1 is SGHDT and CDR2 is YYEEEE. The CDR3 is 16 amino acids. V lost 0 bases and J lost 7; bases outside the gene matches: 9. CDR3 DNA: TGTGCCAGCAGCTTGGGGGTTTCAGGACAGGGACAGCCCCAGCATTTT. Protein sequence: CASSLGVSGQGQPQHF.

The table lists this clonotype with many counts. The chain combines TRBV28 with TRBJ1-5, with D maybe TRBD1 (6 bases). Trimming pared 1 base from V and 7 bases from J, leaving 14 bases between. The CDR3 totals 15 residues. Germline V gene lookup returns CDR1 MDHEN and CDR2 SYDVKM. The CDR3: CASSLLAGEYQPQHF. CDR3 in DNA: TGTGCCAGCAGTTTATTGGCAGGGGAATACCAGCCCCAGCATTTT.

The V and J genes are TRBV5-1 and TRBJ1-6; D gene uncertain. CDR3 length: 14 residues. V was cut by 0 bases and J by 5 bases, with 6 bases left in between. The germline gives CDR1 SGHRS, CDR2 YFSETQ. The CDR3 here is CASSLGSNNSPLHF. CDR3 bases: TGCGCCAGCAGCTTGGGGTCAAATAATTCACCCCTCCACTTT.

In its sample, this clonotype was seen once. V is TRBV20-1 and J is TRBJ2-1, with TRBD2 identical over 11 bases. Matching the DNA end better, TRBJ2-7 makes the J call doubtful. The CDR3 consists of 17 residues. CDR1 and CDR2 from the germline V gene are DFQATT and SNEGSKA (reference sequence). CDR3 nucleotide sequence: TGCAGTGCTAGGAACCCGGGACTAGCGGCGGAATACAATGAGCAGTACTTC. Its translation is CSARNPGLAAEYNEQYF.

This clonotype was picked up many times. The chain recombines TRBV30 with TRBJ2-3, with a possible D match to TRBD2 (5 bases). Trimming cost V 4 bases and J 0 bases, with 11 bases left between them. Per the germline V gene, CDR1 is GTSNPN and CDR2 is SVGIG (reference sequence). This CDR3 spans 14 amino acids. The DNA of the CDR3 is TGTGCCTGGACGATAGGCGGGAGCACAGATACGCAGTATTTT. Protein sequence: CAWTIGGSTDTQYF.

There are many counts of this clonotype. The V call is TRBV3-1, the J call TRBJ1-3; TRBD1 matches 7 bases. This CDR3 region has 16 residues. Germline loops: CDR1 LGHDT, CDR2 YNNKEL (reference sequence). The ends lost 1 base at V and 2 bases at J; junction bases unmatched: 5. CDR3 loop: CASSQVATGAGNTIYF. CDR3 in DNA: TGTGCCAGCAGCCAAGTGGCAACAGGGGCTGGAAACACCATATATTTT.

The gene calls are TRBV29-1 and TRBJ2-7; D may match TRBD1 or TRBD2 (6 bases each). The DNA matches TRBJ2-1 better at its end, which makes the J call doubtful. CDR1 and CDR2 (germline): SQVTM, ANQGSEA. This CDR3 spans 14 amino acids. The CDR3, as DNA: TGCAGCACTTCAAAAGGGGGAGCTAGCGAAGAGCAGTTCTTC. As protein: CSTSKGGASEEQFF.

This clonotype was seen ten or more times. This chain uses TRBV2 with TRBJ2-7; TRBD2 is a possible D gene (6 bases). Trimming removed 2 bases from V and 2 bases from J, with 10 bases in between. CDR1 SNHLY and CDR2 FYNNEI come from the germline V gene. The CDR3 consists of 14 residues. This chain's CDR3 is CASSETGLTYEQYF. CDR3 coding DNA: TGTGCCAGCAGTGAAACGGGACTCACCTACGAGCAGTACTTC.

This chain connects TRBV12-3 or TRBV12-4 to TRBJ1-1; tentative D call: TRBD1 (5 bases). Trimming cost V 3 bases and J 4 bases, with 18 bases left between them. The CDR3 spans 16 residues. The CDR3: CASSFPPTAGGTEAFF. CDR3 in DNA: TGTGCCAGCAGTTTCCCCCCGACAGCGGGAGGCACTGAAGCTTTCTTT.

In its sample, this clonotype was seen many times. This sequence joins TRBV3-1 and TRBJ2-3; TRBD1 matches at 8 bases. J lost 3 bases, V lost 0 bases, and 8 bases had no gene match. Looked up from germline, CDR1 is LGHDT and CDR2 is YNNKEL (reference sequence). CDR3 length equals 17 residues. The CDR3 nucleotides are TGTGCCAGCAGCCAAGAATTTGGCAGGGGGCGGACAGATACGCAGTATTTT. This encodes CASSQEFGRGRTDTQYF.

Many counts were recorded for this clonotype. This rearrangement joins TRBV18 to TRBJ2-5; D is unresolved. V shed 1 base and J shed 2 bases, with 8 bases lying between them. The germline gives CDR1 KGHSH, CDR2 LQKENI. CDR3 size: 14 residues. The CDR3 region has the DNA TGTGCCAGCTCACCACTCGGCAGGCAAGAGACCCAGTACTTC. It translates to CASSPLGRQETQYF.

About this clonotype itself: Just one base apart from a much larger clone, this may be a read error. The rearrangement uses TRBV18 and TRBJ2-5, with no clear D. The CDR3 totals 12 residues. From germline, CDR1 is KGHSH and CDR2 LQKENI. This CDR3 reads CARSPQEQTQYF. CDR3 in DNA: TGTGCCCGCTCACCCCAGGAGCAGACCCAGTACTTC.

By share of the sample, this clonotype is medium-sized (0.01 to 0.1%). The CDR3, as DNA: TGTGCCAGCAGTTACAGCGGGAGCCCCGGGGAGCTGTTTTTT. Translation gives CASSYSGSPGELFF. The gene calls are TRBV6-2 or TRBV6-3 and TRBJ2-2; 8 positions agree with TRBD2. The CDR3 has 14 residues. The V segment lost 2 bases and the J segment 6 bases; nucleotides outside the gene matches: 2. The germline CDR1 and CDR2 sequences are MNHEY and SVGEGT.

The rearrangement joins TRBV24-1 to TRBJ1-2, with 10 bases lining up with TRBD1. The CDR3 is 16 amino acids. The germline CDR1 and CDR2 sequences are KGHDR and SFDVKD. With 9 bases clipped from V and 3 bases from J, the junction kept 12 bases outside the gene matches. The CDR3 sequence: CATHSRTGGSDYGYTF. The CDR3 DNA is TGTGCCACCCACTCGCGGACAGGGGGGTCGGACTATGGCTACACCTTC.

At least ten counts were recorded for this clonotype. The V and J genes are TRBV28 and TRBJ2-7; TRBD1 aligns across 7 bases. This CDR3 contains 17 residues. V lost 3 bases and J lost 3; bases outside the gene matches: 14. Germline V gives CDR1 MDHEN, CDR2 SYDVKM. CDR3 sequence (DNA): TGTGCCAGCAGTTTTAGCCGGACAGGCACCAGCGACTACGAGCAGTACTTC. This encodes CASSFSRTGTSDYEQYF.

This clonotype was seen more than once but under ten times. This chain connects TRBV19 to TRBJ2-1; 12 positions match TRBD2. Losses at the gene ends were 5 bases for V and 4 bases for J; bases not matched to a gene: 9. The CDR3 length is 17 residues. The germline V gene encodes CDR1 LNHDA and CDR2 SQIVND (reference sequence). The DNA of the CDR3 is TGTGCCAGTAGTCCAACGCGTCTAGCGGGAGGGTACAATGAGCAGTTCTTC. It specifies CASSPTRLAGGYNEQFF.

This clonotype came up many times. The genes are TRBV20-1 and TRBJ2-1; tentatively, D is TRBD1 (5 bases). In germline, CDR1 is DFQATT, CDR2 SNEGSKA (reference sequence). The CDR3 is made up of 12 amino acids. V lost 6 bases, J lost 12 bases, and 18 bases lay in between. This CDR3 reads CSAPDSFSTQFF. DNA for the CDR3: TGCAGTGCCCCAGACAGTTTTTCCACGCAGTTCTTC.

Many counts were recorded for this clonotype. This chain links TRBV3-1 with TRBJ2-1; 7 bases align to TRBD1. Looked up from germline, CDR1 is LGHDT and CDR2 is YNNKEL (reference sequence). The V gene end was trimmed by 4 bases and the J gene end by 10 bases; junction bases not matched to a gene: 4. This CDR3 spans 12 amino acids. Here the CDR3 reads CASSRTGPEQFF. DNA of the CDR3: TGTGCCAGCAGCCGGACAGGCCCAGAGCAGTTCTTC.